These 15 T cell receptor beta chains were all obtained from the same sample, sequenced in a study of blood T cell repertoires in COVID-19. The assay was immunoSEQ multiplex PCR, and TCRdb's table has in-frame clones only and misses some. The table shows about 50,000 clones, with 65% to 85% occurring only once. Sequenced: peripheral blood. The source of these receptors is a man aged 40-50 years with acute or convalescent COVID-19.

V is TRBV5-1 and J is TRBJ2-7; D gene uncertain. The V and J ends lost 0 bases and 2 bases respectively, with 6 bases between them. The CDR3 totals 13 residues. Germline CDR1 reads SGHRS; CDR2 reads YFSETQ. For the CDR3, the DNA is TGCGCCAGCAGCTTGGCTGAGACCTACGAGCAGTACTTC. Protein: CASSLAETYEQYF.

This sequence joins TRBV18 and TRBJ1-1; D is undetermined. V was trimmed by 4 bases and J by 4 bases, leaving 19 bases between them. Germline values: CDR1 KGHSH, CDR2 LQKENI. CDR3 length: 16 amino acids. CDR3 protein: CASSLLGVGEATEAFF. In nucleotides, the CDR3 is TGTGCCAGCTCACTACTCGGGGTAGGAGAAGCCACTGAAGCTTTCTTT.

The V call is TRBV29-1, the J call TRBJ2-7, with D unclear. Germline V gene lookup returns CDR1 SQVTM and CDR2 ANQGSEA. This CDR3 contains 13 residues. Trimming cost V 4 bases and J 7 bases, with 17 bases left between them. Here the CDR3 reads CSVVTENKPEQYF. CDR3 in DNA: TGCAGCGTTGTTACAGAGAATAAGCCAGAGCAGTACTTC.

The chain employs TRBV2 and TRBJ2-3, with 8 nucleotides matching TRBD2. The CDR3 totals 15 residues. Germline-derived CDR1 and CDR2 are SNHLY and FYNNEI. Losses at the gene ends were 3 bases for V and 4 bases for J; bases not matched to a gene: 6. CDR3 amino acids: CASSDPGGNADTQYF. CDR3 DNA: TGTGCCAGCAGTGACCCGGGAGGGAACGCAGATACGCAGTATTTT.

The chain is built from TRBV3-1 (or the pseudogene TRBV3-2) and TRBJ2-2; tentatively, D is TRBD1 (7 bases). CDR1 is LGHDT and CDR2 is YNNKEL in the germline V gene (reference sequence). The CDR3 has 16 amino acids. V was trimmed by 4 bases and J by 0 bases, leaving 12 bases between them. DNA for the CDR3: TGTGCCAGCAGCCGCAGGGGGGCCGCGAACACCGGGGAGCTGTTTTTT. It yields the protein CASSRRGAANTGELFF.

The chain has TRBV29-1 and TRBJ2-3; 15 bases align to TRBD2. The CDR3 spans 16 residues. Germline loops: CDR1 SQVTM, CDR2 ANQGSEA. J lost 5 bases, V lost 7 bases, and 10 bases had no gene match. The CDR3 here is CSALPGLAGGGDTQYF. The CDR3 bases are TGCAGCGCTCTACCCGGACTAGCGGGAGGGGGAGATACGCAGTATTTT.

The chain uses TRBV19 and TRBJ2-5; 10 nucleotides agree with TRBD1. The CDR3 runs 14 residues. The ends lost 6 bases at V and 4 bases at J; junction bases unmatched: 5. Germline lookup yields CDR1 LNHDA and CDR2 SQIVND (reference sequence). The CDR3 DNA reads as TGTGCCAGTAGATCCGGACAGGGGGGAGAGACCCAGTACTTC. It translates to CASRSGQGGETQYF.

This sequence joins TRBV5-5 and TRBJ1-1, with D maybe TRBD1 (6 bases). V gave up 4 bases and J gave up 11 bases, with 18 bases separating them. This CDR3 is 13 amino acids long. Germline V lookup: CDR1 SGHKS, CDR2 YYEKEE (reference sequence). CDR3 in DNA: TGTGCCAGCAGCCAACTCCCGGGGGGCGCGGCTTTCTTT. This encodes CASSQLPGGAAFF.

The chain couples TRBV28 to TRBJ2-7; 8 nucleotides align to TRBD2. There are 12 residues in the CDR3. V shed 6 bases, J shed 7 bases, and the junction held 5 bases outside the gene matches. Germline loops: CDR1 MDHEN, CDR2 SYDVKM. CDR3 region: CASRTVAGEQYF. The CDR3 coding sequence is TGTGCCAGCAGAACTGTAGCGGGGGAGCAGTACTTC.

For the CDR3, the DNA is TGCAGCGTTTTGAAGAGTCACCAAGAGACCCAGTACTTC. Its protein product is CSVLKSHQETQYF. The chain uses TRBV29-1 and TRBJ2-5; D is unclear. The CDR3 consists of 13 residues. Trimming took off 5 bases at V and 0 bases at J, with 10 bases between the two ends. Germline V lookup: CDR1 SQVTM, CDR2 ANQGSEA.

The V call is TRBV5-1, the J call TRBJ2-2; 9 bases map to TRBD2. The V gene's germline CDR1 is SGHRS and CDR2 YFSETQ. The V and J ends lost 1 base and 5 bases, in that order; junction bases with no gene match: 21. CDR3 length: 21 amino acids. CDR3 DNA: TGCGCCAGCAGCTTGATGGGTTCGGCGGGAGGGCTTCTCACGTCGACCGGGGAGCTGTTTTTT. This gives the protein CASSLMGSAGGLLTSTGELFF.

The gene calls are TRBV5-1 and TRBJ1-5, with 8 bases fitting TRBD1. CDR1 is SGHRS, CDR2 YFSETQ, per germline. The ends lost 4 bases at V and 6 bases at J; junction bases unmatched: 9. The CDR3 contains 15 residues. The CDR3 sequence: CASSRDRSPGQPQHF. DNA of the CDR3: TGCGCCAGCAGCCGGGACAGGTCTCCAGGTCAGCCCCAGCATTTT. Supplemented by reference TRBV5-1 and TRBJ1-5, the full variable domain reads KAGVTQTPRYLIKTRGQQVTLSCSPISGHRSVSWYQQTPGQGLQFLFEYFSETQRNKGNFPGRFSGRQFSNSRSEMNVSTLELGDSALYLCASSRDRSPGQPQHFGDGTRLSIL.

CDR3 sequence reads: CASSPGSTSYEQYF. The CDR3 bases are TGTGCCAGCAGCCCGGGGTCGACCTCCTACGAGCAGTACTTC. The genes are TRBV3-1 (or the pseudogene TRBV3-2) and TRBJ2-7; possibly TRBD2 for D (5 bases). Per the germline V gene, CDR1 is LGHDT and CDR2 is YNNKEL (reference sequence). CDR3 length: 14 amino acids. Deletions cut 4 bases from V and 0 bases from J, with 10 bases between.

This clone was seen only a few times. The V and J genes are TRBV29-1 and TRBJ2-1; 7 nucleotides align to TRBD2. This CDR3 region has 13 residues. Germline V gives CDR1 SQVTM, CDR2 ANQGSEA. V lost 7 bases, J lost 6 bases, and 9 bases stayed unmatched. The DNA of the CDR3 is TGCAGCGCCCGGGGGGTTGCCGGCAATGAGCAGTTCTTC. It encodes CSARGVAGNEQFF.

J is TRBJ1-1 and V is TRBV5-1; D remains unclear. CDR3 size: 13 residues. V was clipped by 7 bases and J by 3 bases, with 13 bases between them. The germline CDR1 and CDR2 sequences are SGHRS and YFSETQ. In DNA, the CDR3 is TGCGCCAGCTTCGACACGGGGTACACTGAAGCTTTCTTT. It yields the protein CASFDTGYTEAFF.